Following are 32 T cell receptor beta chains from one sample sequenced in a study of identical twins. TCRdb reanalysed the 5' RACE reads using MiXCR and keeps one entry per CDR3 protein. Of 690,000 or so distinct CDR3 sequences listed, 8.6% are singletons. The same specimen was also included in a second study, on yellow fever vaccine responses in identical twins.

The sample consisted of PBMCs. The receptors were sampled from a woman aged 18-29 years in good health.

This clonotype has a handful of counts. The gene calls are TRBV6-1 and TRBJ2-5; a weak D match, TRBD2 (5 bases). Trimming removed 9 bases at V and 2 bases at J, with 7 bases between. The CDR3 runs to 11 residues. Looked up from germline, CDR1 is MNHNS and CDR2 is SASEGT. Written as DNA, the CDR3 is TGTGCCAGAGGACTGCAAGAGACCCAGTACTTC. Translation gives CARGLQETQYF.

At least ten counts were recorded for this clonotype. V gene TRBV4-2 combines with J gene TRBJ2-7, with D perhaps TRBD1 (6 bases). The V end lost 0 bases, the J end lost 1 base, and 13 bases lay between the germline ends. This CDR3 comprises 16 residues. Germline lookup yields CDR1 LGHNA and CDR2 YNFKEQ. CDR3 DNA sequence: TGTGCCAGCAGCCAAGACCCAGGGGTTATATCCTACGAGCAGTACTTC. Translated, it gives CASSQDPGVISYEQYF.

There are a few counts of this clonotype. The chain carries TRBV11-1 and TRBJ1-5, with D unresolved. Trimming stripped 3 bases from V and 5 bases from J, with 8 bases between. The CDR3 is 13 residues long. CDR1 is SGHAT and CDR2 is FQDESV in the germline V gene (reference sequence). The CDR3 reads CASSLDADQPQHF. DNA of the CDR3: TGTGCCAGCAGCTTGGATGCGGATCAGCCCCAGCATTTT.

About this clonotype itself: The junction differs from germline at one of its ends, possibly a read error. The genes are TRBV28 and TRBJ2-7, with D possibly matching TRBD2 (6 bases). Germline V gives CDR1 MDHEN, CDR2 SYDVKM. This CDR3 has 15 amino acids. CDR3 nucleotides: TGTGTCAGCAGTTTTCTTTTGGGGGGAACCTACGAGCAGTACTTC. This sequence encodes CVSSFLLGGTYEQYF.

The sample holds a few counts of this clonotype. J is TRBJ1-2 and V is TRBV30; no clear D gene. Trimming cost V 3 bases and J 7 bases, with 15 bases left between them. Germline V gene lookup returns CDR1 GTSNPN and CDR2 SVGIG (reference sequence). CDR3 size: 13 residues. CDR3 region: CAWRPTLSAGYTF. The CDR3 region has the DNA TGTGCCTGGAGACCGACCCTTAGTGCTGGCTACACCTTC. The full variable domain, in which reference TRBV30 and TRBJ1-2 provide the parts outside the CDR3, is SQTIHQWPATLVQPVGSPLSLECTVEGTSNPNLYWYRQAAGRGLQLLFYSVGIGQISSEVPQNLSASRPQDRQFILSSKKLLLSDSGFYLCAWRPTLSAGYTFGSGTRLTVV.

The J gene is TRBJ2-6, the V gene TRBV20-1; D is ambiguous. This CDR3 contains 13 residues. V lost 5 bases and J 0 bases, leaving 5 bases between the germline ends. Germline loops: CDR1 DFQATT, CDR2 SNEGSKA (reference sequence). The CDR3 DNA follows: TGCAGTGCTGCCGACTCTGGGGCCAACGTCCTGACTTTC. Translation gives CSAADSGANVLTF.

This clonotype was recorded at least ten times. The chain combines TRBV4-3 with TRBJ1-2; TRBD1 might be the D (5 bases). Trimming shortened V by 1 base and J by 4 bases, and 7 bases separated the two germline ends. The CDR3 sequence is 13 residues long. Germline V lookup: CDR1 LGHNA, CDR2 YSLEER. CDR3 sequence reads: CASSQGGGYGYTF. CDR3 bases: TGCGCCAGCAGCCAAGGGGGGGGCTATGGCTACACCTTC.

There are many counts of this clonotype. The rearrangement joins TRBV4-1 to TRBJ2-1; 11 nucleotides match TRBD1. Unmatched junction bases numbered 9, after V lost 6 bases and J lost 5 bases. The CDR3 length is 16 residues. From germline, CDR1 is MGHRA and CDR2 YSYEKL. The CDR3 sequence: CASSRSRDRGNNEQFF. In nucleotides, the CDR3 is TGCGCCAGCAGTCGTTCTCGGGACAGGGGGAACAATGAGCAGTTCTTC.

The chain joins TRBV7-6 to TRBJ2-1; TRBD2 matches 15 bases. Germline lookup yields CDR1 SGHVS and CDR2 FNYEAQ. The CDR3 has 16 amino acids. Trimming cost V 5 bases and J 9 bases; bases outside gene matches: 8. The CDR3 nucleotides are TGTGCCAGCAGCGCCCGGACTAGCGGGAGGGTGGGTGAGCAGTTCTTC. Its protein product is CASSARTSGRVGEQFF.

The table lists this clonotype with many counts. This chain uses TRBV10-3 with TRBJ2-3; 7 nucleotides agree with TRBD2. There are 14 residues in the CDR3. Looked up from germline, CDR1 is ENHRY and CDR2 is SYGVKD. The ends lost 2 bases at V and 1 base at J; junction bases unmatched: 0. The chain's CDR3 is CAISETSGTDTQYF. As DNA, the CDR3 is TGTGCCATCAGTGAGACTAGCGGCACAGATACGCAGTATTTT.

This clonotype was found a few times. CDR3 DNA sequence: TGTGCCACCAGTGATTCGGACAGAGAAGCTTTCTTT. Amino acid sequence: CATSDSDREAFF. The chain is built from TRBV24-1 and TRBJ1-1; a weak D match, TRBD1 (6 bases). Germline V gives CDR1 KGHDR, CDR2 SFDVKD. V was cut by 2 bases and J by 8 bases, with 8 bases left in between. This CDR3 contains 12 residues.

This clonotype was observed at least ten times. This sequence joins TRBV9 and TRBJ2-1; D is undetermined. The germline CDR1 and CDR2 sequences are SGDLS and YYNGEE. The CDR3 sequence is 14 residues long. The V and J ends lost 0 bases and 4 bases respectively, with 8 bases between them. The CDR3 reads CASSVESPYNEQFF. In nucleotides, the CDR3 is TGTGCCAGCAGCGTAGAGAGCCCTTACAATGAGCAGTTCTTC. The full variable domain, completed using reference TRBV9 and TRBJ2-1, is DSGVTQTPKHLITATGQRVTLRCSPRSGDLSVYWYQQSLDQGLQFLIQYYNGEERAKGNILERFSAQQFPDLHSELNLSSLELGDSALYFCASSVESPYNEQFFGPGTRLTVL.

This clonotype has a handful of counts. The chain couples TRBV7-8 to TRBJ2-5; D call uncertain. CDR1 is SGHVS and CDR2 is FQNEAQ in the germline V gene. Trimming took 4 bases from V and 0 from J, leaving 9 bases between them. The CDR3 is made up of 14 amino acids. DNA for the CDR3: TGTGCCAGCAGCTCGCACACGTACCAAGAGACCCAGTACTTC. This translates into CASSSHTYQETQYF. Supplemented by reference TRBV7-8 and TRBJ2-5, the full variable domain reads GAGVSQSPRYKVAKRGQDVALRCDPISGHVSLFWYQQALGQGPEFLTYFQNEAQLDKSGLPSDRFFAERPEGSVSTLKIQRTQQEDSAVYLCASSSHTYQETQYFGPGTRLLVL.

V usage is TRBV18 and J usage is TRBJ2-1, with D possibly being TRBD2 (6 bases). The germline V gene encodes CDR1 KGHSH and CDR2 LQKENI. The germline V and J ends were trimmed by 3 bases and 7 bases, with 19 bases remaining between them. CDR3 length equals 16 residues. The DNA for the CDR3 is TGTGCCAGCTCACCCCTTTCGACGGGAGCTATGAATGAGCAGTTCTTC. Its translation is CASSPLSTGAMNEQFF.

The chain employs TRBV10-1 and TRBJ1-2; perhaps TRBD1 as D (5 bases). Trimming removed 0 bases at V and 8 bases at J, with 10 bases between. Germline V gives CDR1 WNHNN, CDR2 SYGVQD (reference sequence). The CDR3 loop spans 13 amino acids. CDR3 region: CASSESGRGGYTF. The CDR3 DNA reads as TGCGCCAGCAGTGAGTCGGGAAGGGGAGGCTACACCTTC.

This clonotype was counted between two and nine times. The gene calls are TRBV28 and TRBJ2-1; a weak D match, TRBD2 (5 bases). The length of the CDR3 is 12 residues. The V end was cut by 1 base, the J end by 12 bases, with 10 bases between. Germline V lookup: CDR1 MDHEN, CDR2 SYDVKM. CDR3 bases: TGTGCCAGCAGTTTATCGGGCGGAGGGCAGTTCTTC. This gives the protein CASSLSGGGQFF. Full variable domain (missing parts from reference TRBV28 and TRBJ2-1): DVKVTQSSRYLVKRTGEKVFLECVQDMDHENMFWYRQDPGLGLRLIYFSYDVKMKEKGDIPEGYSVSREKKERFSLILESASTNQTSMYLCASSLSGGGQFFGPGTRLTVL.

This clonotype showed up many times. This chain uses TRBV6-5 with TRBJ2-3, with TRBD1 matching 10 bases. Germline lookup yields CDR1 MNHEY and CDR2 SVGAGI. This CDR3 region has 15 residues. The V and J ends lost 4 bases and 4 bases, in that order; junction bases with no gene match: 5. For the CDR3, the DNA is TGTGCCAGCAGTTTCTCCGGGACAGGGGCAGATACGCAGTATTTT. As protein: CASSFSGTGADTQYF.

The sample holds a few counts of this clonotype. This rearrangement joins TRBV29-1 to TRBJ2-1; D ambiguous. The CDR3 totals 14 residues. Germline-derived CDR1 and CDR2 are SQVTM and ANQGSEA. The germline V and J ends were trimmed by 2 bases and 4 bases, with 12 bases remaining between them. CDR3: CSVESLDWYNEQFF. CDR3 DNA sequence: TGCAGCGTTGAATCCCTAGACTGGTACAATGAGCAGTTCTTC.

The gene calls are TRBV15 and TRBJ2-4; TRBD1 or TRBD2 may be the D gene (5 bases each). The CDR3 contains 13 residues. With 5 bases removed from V and 8 bases from J, the gap between germline ends came to 13 bases. The germline V gene has CDR1 LNHNV and CDR2 YYDKDF (reference sequence). The CDR3 sequence: CATSPGLGDIQYF. DNA of the CDR3: TGTGCCACCAGCCCGGGGCTTGGCGACATTCAGTACTTC.

In this sample, this clonotype turned up many times. This sequence joins TRBV20-1 and TRBJ2-1; D is undetermined. V lost 3 bases to trimming and J lost 1 base, with 13 bases between them. In germline, CDR1 is DFQATT, CDR2 SNEGSKA (reference sequence). CDR3 length: 15 residues. The CDR3: CSASSSGWSYNEQFF. The CDR3 DNA sequence: TGCAGTGCTAGTAGCTCCGGTTGGTCCTACAATGAGCAGTTCTTC.

This clonotype was counted many times. The rearrangement joins TRBV6-6 to TRBJ2-1, with a tentative D call TRBD1 (6 bases). Germline CDR1 and CDR2: MNHNY and SVGAGI (reference sequence). The CDR3 sequence is 12 residues long. Between the trimmed V and J ends, which lost 6 bases and 5 bases, there was a span of 8 bases. CDR3 nucleotides: TGTGCCAGCAGCCGGACAGACAATGAGCAGTTCTTC. It specifies CASSRTDNEQFF.

This clonotype has ten or more counts. This chain links TRBV5-1 with TRBJ1-2, with unresolved D. The germline V gene has CDR1 SGHRS and CDR2 YFSETQ. V lost 0 bases to trimming and J lost 8 bases, with 8 bases between them. The length of the CDR3 is 12 residues. For the CDR3, the DNA is TGCGCCAGCAGCTTGGGTTACGAGGGCTACACCTTC. It specifies CASSLGYEGYTF.

The chain recombines TRBV14 with TRBJ2-6, with D unresolved. Trimming cost V 4 bases and J 1 base, with 14 bases left between them. The CDR3 runs 17 residues. The germline V gene has CDR1 SGHDN and CDR2 FVKESK. CDR3 sequence: CASSPQYRPSGANVLTF. The CDR3 nucleotides are TGTGCCAGCAGCCCGCAGTACCGCCCGTCTGGGGCCAACGTCCTGACTTTC.

This clonotype came up a few times. This chain links TRBV7-2 with TRBJ2-1; a possible D gene is TRBD1 (5 bases). The CDR3 is made up of 13 amino acids. The V and J ends lost 5 bases and 6 bases respectively, with 11 bases between them. The V gene's germline CDR1 is SGHTA and CDR2 FQGNSA. DNA for the CDR3: TGTGCCAGCAGCCCTATACAGGCCAATGAGCAGTTCTTC. It yields the protein CASSPIQANEQFF.

The chain combines TRBV4-3 with TRBJ2-7; 8 bases agree with TRBD1. Looked up from germline, CDR1 is LGHNA and CDR2 is YSLEER. Trimming removed 3 bases from V and 7 bases from J; junction bases left unmatched: 8. The length of the CDR3 is 14 residues. The CDR3 reads CASSQGTGLREQYF. Here the CDR3 DNA reads TGCGCCAGCAGCCAGGGGACAGGTTTGAGGGAGCAGTACTTC.

On this clonotype: Just one base apart from a much larger clone, this may be a read error. This sequence joins TRBV6-6 and TRBJ2-2, with D uncertain. The CDR3 is 11 residues long. The germline V gene encodes CDR1 MNHNY and CDR2 SVGAGI (reference sequence). The CDR3 sequence: CASSPLGQLFF. The CDR3 nucleotides are TGTGCCAGCAGCCCCCTCGGGCAGCTGTTTTTT.

At least ten counts were recorded for this clonotype. V usage is TRBV15 and J usage is TRBJ2-3; D possibly corresponds to TRBD1 (6 bases). Germline V gives CDR1 LNHNV, CDR2 YYDKDF (reference sequence). Trimming took off 0 bases at V and 1 base at J, with 14 bases between the two ends. CDR3 size: 17 residues. For the CDR3, the DNA is TGTGCCACCAGCAGAGATCCAGGACAGAGAGGCACAGATACGCAGTATTTT. It is translated as CATSRDPGQRGTDTQYF. Together with reference TRBV15 and TRBJ2-3, the CDR3 gives the full variable domain: DAMVIQNPRYQVTQFGKPVTLSCSQTLNHNVMYWYQQKSSQAPKLLFHYYDKDFNNEADTPDNFQSRRPNTSFCFLDIRSPGLGDTAMYLCATSRDPGQRGTDTQYFGPGTRLTVL.

The V call is TRBV6-2 or TRBV6-3, the J call TRBJ2-1; TRBD2 matches 9 bases. Germline CDR1 is MNHEY and CDR2 is SVGEGT. The CDR3 consists of 15 residues. J was trimmed by 5 bases and V by 4 bases; bases with no gene match: 6. CDR3 nucleotide sequence: TGTGCCAGCAGTTTCACGACTAGCGGCCACAATGAGCAGTTCTTC. Protein product: CASSFTTSGHNEQFF.

In this sample, this clonotype turned up many times. The chain has TRBV27 and TRBJ2-3; possibly TRBD1 or TRBD2 for D (6 bases each). V dropped 0 bases and J dropped 3 bases, with 16 bases sitting between them. The CDR3 is 17 residues long. Germline V gene lookup returns CDR1 MNHEY and CDR2 SMNVEV (reference sequence). The CDR3 DNA is TGTGCCAGCAGTTTATCAAGGGGGGTGGCTGAGACAGATACGCAGTATTTT. Translation: CASSLSRGVAETDTQYF.

A few counts support this clonotype. This chain connects TRBV5-1 to TRBJ2-4; maybe TRBD1 (6 bases). The CDR3 runs to 18 residues. V was pared by 4 bases and J by 1 base, with 21 bases between. From germline, CDR1 is SGHRS and CDR2 YFSETQ. The DNA for the CDR3 is TGCGCCAGCAGCCTACGATCCAGTGTGAGGGGGGCCAAAAACATTCAGTACTTC. This codes for CASSLRSSVRGAKNIQYF.

This clonotype was counted between two and nine times. This chain uses TRBV20-1 with TRBJ2-7, with TRBD2 matching over 7 bases. The V gene end was trimmed by 6 bases and the J gene end by 2 bases; junction bases not matched to a gene: 4. Germline assignment: CDR1 DFQATT and CDR2 SNEGSKA (reference sequence). The CDR3 is made up of 12 amino acids. The CDR3 loop is CSASGLAYEQYF. In DNA form, the CDR3 reads TGCAGTGCAAGCGGACTAGCCTACGAGCAGTACTTC.

Many counts were recorded for this clonotype. The genes are TRBV6-2 or TRBV6-3 and TRBJ2-6; D not resolved. The CDR3 runs to 15 residues. Trimming stripped 2 bases from V and 0 bases from J, with 5 bases between. Looked up from germline, CDR1 is MNHEY and CDR2 is SVGEGT. The CDR3 here is CASSYRDSGANVLTF. The CDR3, as DNA: TGTGCCAGCAGTTACCGCGACTCTGGGGCCAACGTCCTGACTTTC.